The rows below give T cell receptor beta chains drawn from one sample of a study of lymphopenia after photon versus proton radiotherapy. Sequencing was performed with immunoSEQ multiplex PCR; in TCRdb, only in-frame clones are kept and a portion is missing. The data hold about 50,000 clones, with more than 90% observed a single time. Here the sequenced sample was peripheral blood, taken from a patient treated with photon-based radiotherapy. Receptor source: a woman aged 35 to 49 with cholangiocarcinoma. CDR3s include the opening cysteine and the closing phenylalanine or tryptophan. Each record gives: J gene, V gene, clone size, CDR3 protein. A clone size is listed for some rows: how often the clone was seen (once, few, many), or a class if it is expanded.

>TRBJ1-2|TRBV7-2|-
CASSLSLAGGGYTF
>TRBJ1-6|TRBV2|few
CASRGQGDNSPLHF
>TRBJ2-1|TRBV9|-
CASSVQGHNEQFF
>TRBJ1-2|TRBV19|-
CASSISVYGYTF
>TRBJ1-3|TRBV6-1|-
CASSEQGANTIYF
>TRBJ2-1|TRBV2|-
CASSSAGGPTEQFF
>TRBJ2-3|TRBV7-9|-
CASSTPGTSGSDTQYF
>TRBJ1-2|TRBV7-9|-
CASSLGGRDVNYGYTF
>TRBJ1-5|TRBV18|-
CASSPRQNNQPQHF
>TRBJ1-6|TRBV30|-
CAFLTSLNSPLHF
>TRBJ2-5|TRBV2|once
CASRDRETQYF
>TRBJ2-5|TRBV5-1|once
CASSIGAPGGTQYF
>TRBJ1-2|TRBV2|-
CASSGEGKTGGYTF
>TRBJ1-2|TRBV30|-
CACGFRGFYMGYTF
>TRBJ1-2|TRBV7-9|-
CASSLRGSLYGYTF
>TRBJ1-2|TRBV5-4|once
CASSGASDPYGYTF
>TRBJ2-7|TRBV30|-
CARTGTDSYEQYF